This T cell receptor beta chain stems from a study of blood T cell repertoires in COVID-19. Study at large: T cells, B-cell-depleted T cells, or PBMCs provided the cDNA or gDNA that served as material.

Assay used: immunoSEQ multiplex PCR; TCRdb lists only in-frame clones, some missing. Among about 26,000 clones listed, 80% to 95% were seen once. The CDR3 covers 15 residues. V lost 6 bases, J lost 2 bases, and 10 bases stayed unmatched. CDR1 MDHEN and CDR2 SYDVKM come from the germline V gene. This clonotype was sampled from a human donor in a cohort sampled during active COVID-19. The chain uses TRBV28 and TRBJ2-7, with 7 bases aligning to TRBD2. The sequencing sample was made of peripheral blood. In DNA, the CDR3 is TGTGCCAGCAGCCTACGAGGGAGGGCGACCTACGAGCAGTACTTC. Translating it yields CASSLRGRATYEQYF.